This TCR beta chain was recorded in a study of T-cell reconstitution after alpha-beta-depleted transplantation in children. The CDR3 has 14 residues. Germline values: CDR1 SGHRS, CDR2 YFSETQ. A word on this clonotype: Since a much larger clone is just one base distant, this may be a read error.

Unique molecular identifiers featured in how the TCRbeta library was prepared. One entry per CDR3 protein, called by TCRdb with MiXCR from the PCR reads. The sample holds roughly 190,000 distinct CDR3 sequences, about 15% seen once. This chain uses TRBV5-1 with TRBJ1-1; TRBD1 agrees at 7 bases. This TCR was sampled from a human donor who donated a stem cell graft to a child with acute lymphoblastic leukemia. The sample was PBMCs from the stem cell graft donor, taken from the stem cell graft. CDR3 sequence (DNA): TGCGCCATCAGCTTCCGACAGGGAGGAACTGAAGCTTTCTTT. Translation: CAISFRQGGTEAFF.